The subject of this entry is one T cell receptor (beta chain). Antigen unknown. CDR1 and CDR2 from the germline V gene are KGHSH and LQKENI. CDR3 length: 18 residues. V was shortened by 4 bases and J by 1 base, with 20 bases between the two germline ends. The data stem from a study of cytomegalovirus exposure and HLA in healthy donors. Study-wide findings and caveats: It emerged from a later analysis that several of the most significant clusters appeared to be linked to common viral pathogens. Cytomegalovirus-associated status was assigned to 164 TCR beta chains.

Participants comprised healthy donors of bone marrow. Primers: 60 Vbeta forward and 13 Jbeta reverse. The repertoire was sequenced with immunoSEQ multiplex PCR; TCRdb's copy has only in-frame clones and lacks some. The sample holds approximately 50,000 clones. The receptor was isolated from a male donor in good health and CMV-seronegative. Sequencing input: PBMCs. This chain connects TRBV18 to TRBJ1-3, with D tentatively TRBD1 (6 bases). The CDR3 DNA sequence: TGTGCCAGCTCACAGGTCCCCTCAGGGGATCGGTCTGGAAACACCATATATTTT. Translating gives CASSQVPSGDRSGNTIYF.